This T cell receptor (beta chain) was sequenced during a study of blood T cell repertoires in COVID-19. The wider study: The United States, Italy and Spain were the sources of the acute and convalescent COVID-19 samples.

Clones were sequenced by immunoSEQ multiplex PCR, and TCRdb holds only the in-frame ones, with some missing. The table records a few hundred thousand clones, approximately 85% of them present only once. Comments on this clone: At the DNA level, this CDR3 is encoded by other sequences in the same sample as well.

CDR1 LNHDA and CDR2 SQIVND come from the germline V gene (reference sequence). V lost 3 bases to trimming and J lost 4 bases, with 9 bases between them. This CDR3 has 13 amino acids. The gene calls are TRBV19 and TRBJ1-2; D is unclear. Sequences were obtained from PBMCs or T cells enriched from blood (not recorded which). The TCR sequence derives from a woman in her twenties or thirties who had recovered from COVID-19. The CDR3 spells CASSIGGTYGYTF. The DNA of the CDR3 is TGTGCCAGTAGTATCGGCGGTACCTATGGCTACACCTTC. Using reference TRBV19 and TRBJ1-2 for the parts outside the CDR3, the full variable domain is DGGITQSPKYLFRKEGQNVTLSCEQNLNHDAMYWYRQDPGQGLRLIYYSQIVNDFQKGDIAEGYSVSREKKESFPLTVTSAQKNPTAFYLCASSIGGTYGYTFGSGTRLTVV.